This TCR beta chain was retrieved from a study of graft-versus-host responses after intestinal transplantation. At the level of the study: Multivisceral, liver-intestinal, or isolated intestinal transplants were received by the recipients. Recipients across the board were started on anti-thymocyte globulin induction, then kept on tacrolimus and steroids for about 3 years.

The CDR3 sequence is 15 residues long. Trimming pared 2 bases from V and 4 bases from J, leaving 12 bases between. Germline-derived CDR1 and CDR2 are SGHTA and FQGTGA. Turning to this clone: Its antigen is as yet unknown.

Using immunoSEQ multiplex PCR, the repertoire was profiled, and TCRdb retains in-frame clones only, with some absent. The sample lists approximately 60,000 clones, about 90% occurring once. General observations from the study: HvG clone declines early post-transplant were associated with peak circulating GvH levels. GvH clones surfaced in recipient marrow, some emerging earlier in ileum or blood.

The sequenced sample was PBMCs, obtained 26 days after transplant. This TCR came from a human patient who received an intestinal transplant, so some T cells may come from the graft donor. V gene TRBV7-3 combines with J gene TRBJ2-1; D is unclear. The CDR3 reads CASSLSLETYNEQFF. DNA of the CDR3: TGTGCCAGCAGCTTATCGTTAGAGACATACAATGAGCAGTTCTTC. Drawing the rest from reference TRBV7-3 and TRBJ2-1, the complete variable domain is GAGVSQTPSNKVTEKGKYVELRCDPISGHTALYWYRQSLGQGPEFLIYFQGTGAADDSGLPNDRFFAVRPEGSVSTLKIQRTERGDSAVYLCASSLSLETYNEQFFGPGTRLTVL.